Presented here are 21 T cell receptor beta chains from one specimen sequenced in a study of T cells after yellow fever vaccination. Each CDR3 protein gets one entry after TCRdb re-called the 5' RACE reads with MiXCR. This table has fewer than 650,000 distinct CDR3 sequences, 20% to 25% appearing once. Sequences were derived from PBMCs, sampled approximately 22 days after the first yellow fever vaccination. The receptors were sampled from a man in his late teens or twenties who received the YFV17D yellow fever vaccine.

This clonotype has just a few counts. This chain connects TRBV12-3 or TRBV12-4 to TRBJ2-2; a weak D match, TRBD1 (7 bases). The ends were cut back, 7 bases at V and 9 bases at J, with 12 bases in the middle. The CDR3 spans 12 residues. The chain's CDR3 is CASTAGGWELFF. The CDR3 DNA follows: TGTGCCAGCACGGCAGGGGGGTGGGAGCTGTTTTTT.

This rearrangement joins TRBV7-2 to TRBJ1-2; D uncertain. V lost 5 bases to trimming and J lost 9 bases, with 10 bases between them. The germline V gene encodes CDR1 SGHTA and CDR2 FQGNSA. The CDR3 length is 11 residues. The CDR3 DNA is TGTGCCAGCAGCCCTATGGCTCGCTACACCTTC. It codes for CASSPMARYTF. The whole variable domain, remainder taken from reference TRBV7-2 and TRBJ1-2, is GAGVSQSPSNKVTEKGKDVELRCDPISGHTALYWYRQSLGQGLEFLIYFQGNSAPDKSGLPSDRFSAERTGGSVSTLTIQRTQQEDSAVYLCASSPMARYTFGSGTRLTVV.

This rearrangement joins TRBV29-1 to TRBJ1-1; D remains ambiguous. V was clipped by 7 bases and J by 0 bases, with 9 bases between them. The CDR3 extends over 12 amino acids. The V gene's germline CDR1 is SQVTM and CDR2 ANQGSEA. CDR3 in DNA: TGCAGCGGCGAAGCCATGAACACTGAAGCTTTCTTT. Its translation is CSGEAMNTEAFF.

This clonotype was found once. J is TRBJ2-7 and V is TRBV20-1; D might be TRBD2 (6 bases). CDR3 size: 14 residues. CDR1 and CDR2 from the germline V gene are DFQATT and SNEGSKA (reference sequence). Between the trimmed V and J ends, which lost 3 bases and 0 bases, there was a span of 12 bases. The CDR3 sequence is CSARRRESSYEQYF. DNA for the CDR3: TGCAGTGCTAGGCGACGGGAGAGCTCCTACGAGCAGTACTTC.

In its sample, this clonotype was seen a few times. A much larger clone differs from this one at a single base, so this may be a read error. The chain employs TRBV28 and TRBJ2-2; no clear D gene. Trimming took off 6 bases at V and 7 bases at J, with 6 bases between the two ends. This CDR3 is built from 11 residues. Germline lookup yields CDR1 MDHEN and CDR2 SYDVKM. In nucleotides, the CDR3 is TGTGCCAGCAGGGGGAACGGGGAGCTGTTTTTT. The encoded protein is CASRGNGELFF.

The gene calls are TRBV27 and TRBJ1-4; D uncertain. Trimming left V 2 bases short and J 8 bases short, with 12 bases between. The CDR3 sequence is 14 residues long. Germline V gene lookup returns CDR1 MNHEY and CDR2 SMNVEV (reference sequence). Here the CDR3 reads CASSLSQLREKLFF. The CDR3 DNA reads as TGTGCCAGCAGTTTAAGCCAGCTAAGGGAAAAACTGTTTTTT.

This clonotype came up a few times. This chain uses TRBV6-5 with TRBJ2-1; D call uncertain. In germline, CDR1 is MNHEY, CDR2 SVGAGI. There are 16 residues in the CDR3. V was cut by 3 bases and J by 0 bases, with 12 bases left in between. The CDR3 region has the DNA TGTGCCAGCAGTTATCGGCGACTGAGCTCCTACAATGAGCAGTTCTTC. Protein sequence: CASSYRRLSSYNEQFF.

The chain employs TRBV5-1 and TRBJ2-3, with a weak D call TRBD2 (6 bases). Deletions cut 0 bases from V and 8 bases from J, with 19 bases between. From germline, CDR1 is SGHRS and CDR2 YFSETQ. The CDR3 contains 16 residues. The CDR3 region is CASSLDQGGKLGTQYF. CDR3 bases: TGCGCCAGCAGCTTGGATCAGGGAGGTAAATTGGGTACGCAGTATTTT.

The J gene is TRBJ2-3, the V gene TRBV6-5, with D perhaps TRBD1 or TRBD2 (5 bases each). CDR3 length: 15 residues. The germline V gene has CDR1 MNHEY and CDR2 SVGAGI. Trimming left V 0 bases short and J 3 bases short, with 10 bases between. CDR3 in amino acids: CASSYSRGLTDTQYF. The DNA of the CDR3 is TGTGCCAGCAGTTACTCCCGGGGCCTGACAGATACGCAGTATTTT.

V is TRBV11-2 and J is TRBJ2-2; no clear D. Trimming took off 4 bases at V and 0 bases at J, with 9 bases between the two ends. The germline V gene encodes CDR1 SGHAT and CDR2 FQNNGV. The CDR3 runs 15 residues. CDR3: CASSWLTPNTGELFF. CDR3 DNA sequence: TGTGCCAGCAGCTGGCTAACTCCGAACACCGGGGAGCTGTTTTTT.

This chain joins TRBV7-2 and TRBJ2-5; D may correspond to TRBD1 or TRBD2 (6 bases each). The germline V gene has CDR1 SGHTA and CDR2 FQGNSA. This CDR3 is 17 amino acids long. V gave up 3 bases and J gave up 4 bases, with 21 bases separating them. The DNA of the CDR3 is TGTGCCAGCAGCTTCGCAAGGAGGGGGGCGATGGGAGAGACCCAGTACTTC. The encoded protein is CASSFARRGAMGETQYF.

This chain joins TRBV7-2 and TRBJ1-3; D is uncertain. The CDR3 is made up of 15 amino acids. Germline values: CDR1 SGHTA, CDR2 FQGNSA. The V end was cut by 1 base, the J end by 0 bases, with 7 bases between. DNA of the CDR3: TGTGCCAGCAGCTTAGTGGCAGACTCTGGAAACACCATATATTTT. This translates into CASSLVADSGNTIYF.

This clonotype appeared a few times. V usage is TRBV12-5 and J usage is TRBJ2-7, with TRBD1 matching 7 bases. The CDR3 runs 15 residues. Trimming removed 6 bases from V and 2 bases from J; junction bases left unmatched: 10. Germline V gene data show CDR1 as LGHNT and CDR2 as FRNRAP. The DNA of the CDR3 is TGTGCTAGTGGACCTCGGGACAGCGGTGCCTACGAGCAGTACTTC. Protein: CASGPRDSGAYEQYF.

V and J are TRBV7-2 and TRBJ2-1; 10 nucleotides align to TRBD2. This CDR3 region has 16 residues. The germline V gene has CDR1 SGHTA and CDR2 FQGNSA. The V segment lost 4 bases and the J segment 5 bases; nucleotides outside the gene matches: 8. Here the CDR3 DNA reads TGTGCCAGCAGCTCGCGTAGCGGGGGGCTTAACAATGAGCAGTTCTTC. This codes for CASSSRSGGLNNEQFF.

In DNA form, the CDR3 reads TGTGCCACCAGTGATTTCGGCCAACCTCCGAACACCGGGGAGCTGTTTTTT. This codes for CATSDFGQPPNTGELFF. The V call is TRBV24-1, the J call TRBJ2-2; the D is unclear. The CDR3 has 17 amino acids. The V gene lost 1 base and the J gene lost 0 bases, with 11 bases spanning the gap. Per the germline V gene, CDR1 is KGHDR and CDR2 is SFDVKD.

This rearrangement joins TRBV7-2 to TRBJ2-5, with TRBD1 identical over 9 bases. Germline values: CDR1 SGHTA, CDR2 FQGNSA. This CDR3 spans 16 amino acids. J lost 7 bases, V lost 5 bases, and 14 bases had no gene match. CDR3 amino acids: CASSPSTGGLSLTQYF. CDR3 DNA: TGTGCCAGCAGCCCCTCGACAGGGGGTTTAAGTTTGACCCAGTACTTC.

This clonotype has more than one count but fewer than ten. The chain joins TRBV28 to TRBJ2-7; 7 positions match TRBD1. The ends lost 4 bases at V and 11 bases at J; junction bases unmatched: 11. Germline V gene data show CDR1 as MDHEN and CDR2 as SYDVKM. The CDR3 is 13 residues long. The CDR3 sequence: CASSSPSTGTEYV. DNA of the CDR3: TGTGCCAGCAGTTCGCCCTCGACAGGGACGGAGTACGTC.

This chain uses TRBV11-2 with TRBJ2-1; weak D call: TRBD2 (6 bases). Germline values: CDR1 SGHAT, CDR2 FQNNGV. This CDR3 spans 13 amino acids. Trimming took 0 bases from V and 13 from J, leaving 13 bases between them. CDR3 in DNA: TGTGCCAGCAGCTTAGATTTCACTAGCCATCAGTTCTTC. This codes for CASSLDFTSHQFF. Based on the CDR3 plus reference TRBV11-2 and TRBJ2-1, the full variable domain is EAGVAQSPRYKIIEKRQSVAFWCNPISGHATLYWYQQILGQGPKLLIQFQNNGVVDDSQLPKDRFSAERLKGVDSTLKIQPAKLEDSAVYLCASSLDFTSHQFFGPGTRLTVL.

A few counts support this clonotype. The chain couples TRBV24-1 to TRBJ1-5, with D hard to call. In germline, CDR1 is KGHDR, CDR2 SFDVKD. With 4 bases removed from V and 5 bases from J, the gap between germline ends came to 11 bases. The CDR3 is 14 residues long. For the CDR3, the DNA is TGTGCCACCAGTGACCCGGGATCGGATCAGCCCCAGCATTTT. It translates to CATSDPGSDQPQHF.

The chain combines TRBV11-2 with TRBJ2-1; 13 bases are shared with TRBD2. Germline loops: CDR1 SGHAT, CDR2 FQNNGV. The CDR3 extends over 15 amino acids. J lost 8 bases, V lost 3 bases, and 4 bases had no gene match. The CDR3 spells CASSFGTSGVYEQFF. DNA for the CDR3: TGTGCCAGCAGCTTCGGGACTAGCGGGGTCTATGAGCAGTTCTTC.

This clonotype has ten or more counts. The rearrangement links TRBV9 to TRBJ1-5; D unresolved. Germline lookup yields CDR1 SGDLS and CDR2 YYNGEE. The CDR3 contains 16 residues. Trimming removed 0 bases from V and 2 bases from J, with 12 bases in between. The DNA for the CDR3 is TGTGCCAGCAGCGTAGAGAACGGGGAGGGCAATCAGCCCCAGCATTTT. It is translated as CASSVENGEGNQPQHF.